The clone carrying this TCR beta chain was seen more than once but under ten times. The CDR3 consists of 16 residues. CDR1 and CDR2 (germline): SNHLY, FYNNEI. The V end was cut by 6 bases, the J end by 3 bases, with 17 bases between. These data belong to a study of blood T cell repertoires in COVID-19. The overall study: The origin of the acute and convalescent COVID-19 samples was the United States, Italy and Spain. The cDNA or gDNA used as material had been derived from T cells, B-cell-depleted T cells, or PBMCs.

Only in-frame clones appear in the TCRdb table, and some are missing; sequencing was by immunoSEQ multiplex PCR. The sample lists about 100,000 clones, around 90% occurring once. The chain uses TRBV2 and TRBJ2-2; D is perhaps TRBD2 (5 bases). The sequence derives from a man aged 50 to 60 with active COVID-19. Input material: peripheral blood. Here the CDR3 DNA reads TGTGCCAGCAGCTTCAGCCGCGGGCCCGACACCGGGGAGCTGTTTTTT. This encodes CASSFSRGPDTGELFF.